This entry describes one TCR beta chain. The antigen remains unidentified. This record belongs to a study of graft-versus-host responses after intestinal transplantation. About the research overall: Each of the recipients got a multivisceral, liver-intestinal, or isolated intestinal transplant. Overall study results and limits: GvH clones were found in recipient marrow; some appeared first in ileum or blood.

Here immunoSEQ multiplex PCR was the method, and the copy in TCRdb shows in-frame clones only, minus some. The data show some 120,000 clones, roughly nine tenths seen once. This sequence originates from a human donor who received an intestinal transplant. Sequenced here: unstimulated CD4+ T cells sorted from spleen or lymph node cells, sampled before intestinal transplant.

This CDR3 is CASSPRANQPQHF. For the CDR3, the DNA is TGTGCCAGTAGTCCAAGGGCCAATCAGCCCCAGCATTTT. V gene TRBV19 combines with J gene TRBJ1-5; D unresolved. The CDR3 spans 13 residues. CDR1 LNHDA and CDR2 SQIVND come from the germline V gene (reference sequence). V dropped 5 bases and J dropped 3 bases, with 8 bases sitting between them.